This T cell receptor (beta chain) was sequenced for a study of blood T cell repertoires in COVID-19 (dated by TCRdb to 2019 to 2021). Notes on the research overall: The collaborator samples originated in the United States, Italy and Spain and spanned the acute and convalescent phases of COVID-19. The repertoires were released in a freely available public database meant as a resource for research on the immune response to SARS-CoV-2. Samples were obtained from the ongoing ImmuneRACE study (first 160 participants) and from 1,000 to 1,500 subjects provided by 6 global collaborators. HLA class I and class II types, where available, came from metadata supplied by the sample provider rather than from assay-based typing. The material from the prospective study consisted of cDNA or gDNA derived from T cells, B-cell-depleted T cells, or PBMCs. The sample metadata nearly always contained a de-identified subject ID, COVID-19 status, age in years and sex. Subjects who had been exposed to COVID-19, were actively infected with it, or had recovered from it provided the deeply sampled blood TCRbeta repertoires that made up the dataset. What the study reported, not specific to this receptor: Clinical and demographic metadata were provided uncurated, with the amount varying by source and participant.

Each collaborating institution followed its own protocols to collect whole blood in K2EDTA tubes. Collaborator samples were shipped for TCRbeta analysis as frozen whole blood, isolated PBMCs, or DNA extracted from either sample type. With regard to this clone: Its antigen is not yet known. Base qualities are missing; no much larger clone stands one base away.

TCRbeta CDR3 regions were amplified from genomic DNA by means of the immunoSEQ Assay, a bias-controlled multiplex PCR. The authors processed their data as follows. Within the assay, amplification of reference gene primers was used to estimate how many nucleated cells each sample contained. Sequence reads were collapsed and filtered to measure the absolute abundance of every unique TCRbeta CDR3 rearrangement. For each sample, productive Simpson clonality was calculated as the square root of Simpson's diversity index over productive rearrangements. TCRdb stores this immuneACCESS table with in-frame sequences only. Part of the clones is absent; in the studies checked, under half of the shortfall reflects unresolved V genes, and no reason is known for the rest. V, J and clone size were drawn from that table, and D and trimming were deduced from the DNA. The sample table shows about 150,000 clones, and around three quarters are seen once. The leading ten clones occupy 4% to 4.5% of the sample.

The receptor was derived from a man aged 60-69 years with acute or convalescent COVID-19. The sequenced material came from peripheral blood.

The CDR3 reads CASSLAGPPSPLHF. DNA sequence: TGTGCCAGCAGCTTGGCAGGTCCCCCTTCGCCCCTCCACTTT. This chain joins TRBV5-5 to TRBJ1-6, with the D gene not clear enough to name. Inclusive of the bounding cysteine and phenylalanine, the CDR3 is 14 residues long. Only the CDR3 part of the read is kept: 42 bases, read in frame from the first base. CDR1 SGHKS and CDR2 YYEKEE are derived from the germline V gene (reference sequence). V and J lose 0 bases and 13 bases, and a span of 14 bases separates them.